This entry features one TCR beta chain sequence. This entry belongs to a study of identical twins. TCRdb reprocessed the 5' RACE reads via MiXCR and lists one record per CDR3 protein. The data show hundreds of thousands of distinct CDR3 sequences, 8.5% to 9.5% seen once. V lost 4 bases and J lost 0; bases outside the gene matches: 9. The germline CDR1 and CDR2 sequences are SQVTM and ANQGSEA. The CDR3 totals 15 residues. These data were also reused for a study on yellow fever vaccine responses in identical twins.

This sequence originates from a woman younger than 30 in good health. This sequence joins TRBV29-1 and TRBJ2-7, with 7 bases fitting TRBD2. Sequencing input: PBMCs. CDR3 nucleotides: TGCAGCGTTGTCAGAGGGCGGGGGAACTCCTACGAGCAGTACTTC. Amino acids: CSVVRGRGNSYEQYF.